Below, one TCR beta chain is given with its context. This clonotype came up many times. This receptor's antigen is unknown. No qualities accompany the bases; no much larger clone lies one base away. Reading the germline V gene gives CDR1 MDHEN and CDR2 SYDVKM. The CDR3 starts with the cysteine, ends with the phenylalanine, and has 14 residues. Only CDR3 DNA is held: 42 bases, read in frame from base 1. The V end gives up 6 bases and the J end 0 bases, leaving 2 bases in the junction not matched to a gene. The sample belongs to a study of CD8 T cells in ankylosing spondylitis (dated by TCRdb to the late 2010s). Context from the whole study: T cell receptor beta repertoires were profiled in healthy donors and ankylosing spondylitis patients so that disease-linked TCR variants could be found. Peripheral blood samples were taken, and synovial fluid was additionally collected from ankylosing spondylitis patients. The whole study cohort included 85 to 120 healthy donors and under 30 ankylosing spondylitis patients. Findings and caveats that apply to the study as a whole: Some TCR beta motif variants had previously been reported in synovial fluid and blood of reactive arthritis patients, which suggested common disease-initiation mechanisms. According to the report, matched synovial fluid samples from ankylosing spondylitis patients were significantly enriched for the disease-linked clones. A TCR beta motif of fewer than 10 highly homologous amino acid variants appeared characteristic of blood from ankylosing spondylitis patients. A CD8+ phenotype was shown by the disease-linked clones, which were found at relatively low frequencies in peripheral blood.

TCRdb records Illumina HiSeq 2500 as the sequencer. Quantitative 5'-RACE with molecular barcodes was used to prepare TCR beta libraries. Under the source paper's analysis protocol: A new computational method based on a probabilistic model of VDJ rearrangement was used to identify disease-linked TCR variants. The public reads were run again by TCRdb, first through fastp at Q25 and then through MiXCR, and only productive beta chains were kept. Identical CDR3 proteins give one entry, which carries the most common genes and DNA. TCRdb, rather than the study authors, made the V and J calls. In this sample the table shows around 770,000 distinct CDR3 sequences, under 20% of which occur a single time. The ten largest account for under 20% of the sample.

This receptor was obtained from a male donor with ankylosing spondylitis. The sequencing input was blood, either unsorted or a sorted T cell fraction (not recorded which). This chain joins TRBV28 to TRBJ2-7, and 10 junctional nucleotides match TRBD1. DNA sequence: TGTGCCAGCAGAAGGGACAGGGGCTCCTACGAGCAGTACTTC. Its protein is CASRRDRGSYEQYF.